This TCR beta chain is from a study of radiotherapy plus CTLA-4 blockade in lung cancer. Background on the study: With around 30% of patients having disease control, objective responses were seen in about 18%. Study-wide results and limits: Some TCR clones had been derived from tumors. These clones expanded in peripheral blood after radiotherapy plus ipilimumab.

Sequencing used immunoSEQ multiplex PCR; TCRdb keeps in-frame clones, though not all of them. The table includes more than 75,000 clones, approximately 86% detected once. It was focal radiation plus CTLA-4 blockade with ipilimumab that patients with chemo-refractory metastatic non-small-cell lung cancer received. This clone was seen a single time. Its matching antigen is unknown. The TCR was taken from a human donor with non-small cell lung cancer who had stable disease on radiotherapy plus ipilimumab. Material: peripheral blood, obtained from a patient treated with radiotherapy plus ipilimumab.

The CDR3 here is CASSLELAGTYEQYF. CDR3 in DNA: TGCGCCAGCAGCTTGGAGTTAGCGGGGACCTACGAGCAGTACTTC. This sequence joins TRBV5-1 and TRBJ2-7; 8 nucleotides align to TRBD2. In germline, CDR1 is SGHRS, CDR2 YFSETQ. The CDR3 has 15 amino acids. With 0 bases clipped from V and 2 bases from J, the junction kept 4 bases outside the gene matches.